Below, one T cell receptor (beta chain) is given with its context. Its antigen is currently unknown. This sample is part of a study of T cell responses to AZD1222 COVID-19 vaccine. General study findings and limits: Spike as a whole was targeted by vaccine-associated CD4 TCRs, dominant at 160-218 and 743-854.

Trimming cost V 2 bases and J 2 bases, with 6 bases left between them. CDR3 size: 13 residues. CDR1 and CDR2 (germline): KGHSH, LQKENI. Using immunoSEQ multiplex PCR, the repertoire was profiled, and TCRdb retains in-frame clones only, with some absent. The table shows roughly 160,000 clones, with 90% occurring only once. The clonotype originates from an adult in good health. This chain joins TRBV18 and TRBJ1-2, with unresolved D. This specimen was peripheral blood, taken on day 0 of AZD1222 vaccination. The CDR3 region has the DNA TGTGCCAGCTCACCAACAGAAAACTATGGCTACACCTTC. Encoded protein: CASSPTENYGYTF. The whole variable domain, remainder taken from reference TRBV18 and TRBJ1-2, is NAGVMQNPRHLVRRRGQEARLRCSPMKGHSHVYWYRQLPEEGLKFMVYLQKENIIDESGMPKERFSAEFPKEGPSILRIQQVVRGDSAAYFCASSPTENYGYTFGSGTRLTVV.